This TCR beta chain was found in a study of blood T cell repertoires in COVID-19. The length of the CDR3 is 14 residues. Deletions cut 4 bases from V and 4 bases from J, with 11 bases between. In germline, CDR1 is LNHDA, CDR2 SQIVND (reference sequence). Sequenced by immunoSEQ multiplex PCR; TCRdb stores in-frame clones only, minus some. The sample contains about 220,000 clones, about four fifths of which appear only once. This TCR was sampled from a woman between 40 and 50 years old with acute COVID-19. This chain uses TRBV19 with TRBJ1-5; D perhaps matches TRBD1 (5 bases). Input material: PBMCs or T cells enriched from blood (not recorded which). CDR3 sequence: CASSTQGLNQPQHF. The CDR3 nucleotides read TGTGCCAGTAGTACCCAGGGACTGAATCAGCCCCAGCATTTT. Drawing the rest from reference TRBV19 and TRBJ1-5, the complete variable domain is DGGITQSPKYLFRKEGQNVTLSCEQNLNHDAMYWYRQDPGQGLRLIYYSQIVNDFQKGDIAEGYSVSREKKESFPLTVTSAQKNPTAFYLCASSTQGLNQPQHFGDGTRLSIL.